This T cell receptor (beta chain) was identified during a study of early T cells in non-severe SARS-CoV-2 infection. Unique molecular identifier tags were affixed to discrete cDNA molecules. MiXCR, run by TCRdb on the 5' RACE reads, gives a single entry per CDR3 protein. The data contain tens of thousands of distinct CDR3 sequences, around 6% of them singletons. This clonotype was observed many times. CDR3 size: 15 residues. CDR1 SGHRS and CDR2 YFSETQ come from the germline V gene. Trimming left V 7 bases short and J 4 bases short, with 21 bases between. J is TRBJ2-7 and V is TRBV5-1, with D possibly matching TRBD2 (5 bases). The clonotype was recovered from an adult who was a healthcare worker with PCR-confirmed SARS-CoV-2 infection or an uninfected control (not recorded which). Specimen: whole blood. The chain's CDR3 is CASRKSGVSGYEQYF. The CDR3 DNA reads TGCGCCAGCCGAAAATCGGGTGTGTCGGGGTACGAGCAGTACTTC.